The rows below give T cell receptor beta chains drawn from one sample of a study of vaccination and CD4 T cells after COVID-19. TCRdb redid the calling of the PCR reads with MiXCR, one entry per CDR3 protein. Of about 15,000 distinct CDR3 sequences in the sample, about 42% were seen once. Their antigens remain unidentified. Sequencing was performed on cultured CD4+ T cells from blood. Receptors originate from a human donor with COVID-19. Both conserved end residues are part of each CDR3. A D gene is named only where the DNA matches it firmly. The size field is filled for only some rows; it gives once, few, many or a size class.

j_call,clone_size,d_call,cdr3_length,v_call,cdr3_aa,cdr3_nt
TRBJ2-7,.,.,13,TRBV7-2,CASSVQGQREQYF,TGTGCCAGCAGCGTTCAGGGTCAGAGGGAGCAGTACTTC
TRBJ1-3,few,.,16,TRBV10-3,CAISDLGGSSGNTIYF,TGTGCCATCAGTGACCTGGGGGGGAGCTCTGGAAACACCATATATTTT
TRBJ1-2,few,TRBD1,16,TRBV15,CATSISQGARDYGYTF,TGTGCCACCAGCATAAGTCAGGGGGCGCGGGACTATGGCTACACCTTC
TRBJ2-1,once,TRBD2,15,TRBV20-1,CSARDPGTSNNEQFF,TGCAGTGCTAGAGATCCCGGGACTAGTAACAATGAGCAGTTCTTC
TRBJ1-5,few,TRBD1,15,TRBV6-2/TRBV6-3,CASSSDRASNQPQHF,TGTGCCAGCAGCTCCGACAGGGCGAGCAATCAGCCCCAGCATTTT
TRBJ1-6,.,.,16,TRBV12-3/TRBV12-4,CASSPQASSYNSPLHF,TGTGCCAGCAGCCCACAGGCCAGCTCCTATAATTCACCCCTCCACTTT
TRBJ2-2,.,TRBD2,17,TRBV4-3,CASSPDPSSGGTGELFF,TGCGCCAGCAGCCCCGATCCTTCTAGCGGGGGCACCGGGGAGCTGTTTTTT
TRBJ1-5,.,TRBD1,15,TRBV7-2,CASSTGTGGDQPQHF,TGTGCCAGCAGCACCGGGACAGGGGGGGATCAGCCCCAGCATTTT
TRBJ2-2,few,TRBD1,16,TRBV7-2,CASSLVGTGDTGELFF,TGTGCCAGCAGCTTAGTAGGGACAGGGGACACCGGGGAGCTGTTTTTT
TRBJ2-1,few,.,14,TRBV10-1,CASSGGGFNGEQFF,TGCGCCAGCAGTGGTGGAGGGTTTAACGGTGAGCAGTTCTTC
TRBJ2-3,.,TRBD1,16,TRBV4-1,CASSQDGTGITDTQYF,TGCGCCAGCAGCCAAGACGGGACAGGGATAACAGATACGCAGTATTTT
TRBJ1-1,few,TRBD1,13,TRBV30,CAWSVRTGSEAFF,TGTGCCTGGAGTGTAAGGACAGGCAGTGAAGCTTTCTTT
TRBJ2-7,few,.,10,TRBV6-1,CASGRYEQYF,TGTGCCAGCGGACGGTACGAGCAGTACTTC
TRBJ2-2,few,.,14,TRBV20-1,CSALGTPVTGELFF,TGCAGTGCGCTAGGGACACCAGTCACCGGGGAGCTGTTTTTT
TRBJ1-3,.,TRBD1,16,TRBV20-1,CSASGPTGTPGNTIYF,TGCAGTGCTAGCGGGCCGACAGGGACCCCAGGAAACACCATATATTTT
TRBJ1-1,.,.,14,TRBV11-2,CASRWDGTNTEAFF,TGTGCCAGCAGGTGGGACGGAACGAACACTGAAGCTTTCTTT
TRBJ1-1,few,TRBD1,15,TRBV7-2,CASSPAQGANTEAFF,TGTGCCAGCAGCCCCGCCCAGGGGGCGAACACTGAAGCTTTCTTT
TRBJ2-5,.,TRBD2,16,TRBV7-3,CASSPRASGVFQTQYF,TGTGCCAGCAGCCCCCGCGCAAGCGGGGTATTTCAGACCCAGTACTTC
TRBJ2-1,few,.,16,TRBV7-8,CASSLVGTWTYNEQFF,TGTGCCAGCAGCTTAGTGGGGACTTGGACATACAATGAGCAGTTCTTC
TRBJ2-5,.,.,14,TRBV7-8,CASSSQSAGETQYF,TGTGCCAGCAGCTCTCAGTCTGCGGGGGAGACCCAGTACTTC
TRBJ2-7,.,.,11,TRBV6-1,CASRSNHEQYF,TGTGCCAGCAGGTCAAACCACGAGCAGTACTTC
TRBJ2-7,.,TRBD2,16,TRBV27,CASSFSIAGGPKEQYF,TGTGCCAGCAGTTTCAGTATAGCGGGGGGGCCTAAAGAGCAGTACTTC
TRBJ1-1,.,TRBD1,15,TRBV19,CASSIGGQGDTEAFF,TGTGCCAGTAGTATTGGGGGACAGGGGGACACTGAAGCTTTCTTT
TRBJ1-2,.,.,14,TRBV11-2,CASSLEGRDYGYTF,TGTGCCAGCAGCTTAGAAGGACGGGACTATGGCTACACCTTC
TRBJ1-5,.,.,18,TRBV7-8,CASSLASWSPFSNQPQHF,TGTGCCAGCAGCTTAGCTTCTTGGTCGCCATTTAGCAATCAGCCCCAGCATTTT
TRBJ2-5,few,.,12,TRBV20-1,CSATISAETQYF,TGCAGTGCTACCATCTCGGCGGAGACCCAGTACTTC
TRBJ1-6,.,.,14,TRBV9,CASSVEGHNSPLHF,TGTGCCAGCAGCGTCGAAGGACATAATTCACCCCTCCACTTT
TRBJ2-7,.,.,13,TRBV5-4,CASSLGDGYEQYF,TGTGCCAGCAGCTTGGGGGACGGCTACGAGCAGTACTTC
TRBJ2-7,few,TRBD2,18,TRBV27,CASSLKVPSGGLRGEQYF,TGTGCCAGCAGTTTAAAGGTCCCTAGCGGGGGCCTTCGGGGGGAGCAGTACTTC
TRBJ2-5,.,TRBD1,13,TRBV7-8,CASSHGTEETQYF,TGTGCCAGCAGCCACGGGACAGAAGAGACCCAGTACTTC
TRBJ2-3,.,TRBD1,17,TRBV4-3,CASSQEQGALVGDTQYF,TGCGCCAGCAGCCAAGAGCAGGGGGCCTTGGTTGGAGATACGCAGTATTTT
TRBJ1-4,few,.,14,TRBV20-1,CSARDPPGNEKLFF,TGCAGTGCTAGAGATCCTCCCGGGAATGAAAAACTGTTTTTT
TRBJ1-1,.,TRBD1,15,TRBV20-1,CSAGTGRGMNTEAFF,TGCAGTGCTGGGACAGGGCGGGGGATGAACACTGAAGCTTTCTTT
TRBJ1-1,once,.,14,TRBV9,CASSVDRANTEAFF,TGTGCCAGCAGCGTAGACAGAGCGAACACTGAAGCTTTCTTT
TRBJ2-1,few,TRBD1,13,TRBV6-1,CASRQGPYNEQFF,TGTGCCAGCAGACAGGGGCCCTACAATGAGCAGTTCTTC
TRBJ2-1,.,TRBD1,15,TRBV18,CASSPPWDSYNEQFF,TGTGCCAGCTCACCACCATGGGACAGCTACAATGAGCAGTTCTTC
TRBJ2-3,.,.,14,TRBV12-5,CASGLGRITDTQYF,TGTGCTAGTGGTTTGGGCAGAATCACAGATACGCAGTATTTT
TRBJ1-5,.,.,15,TRBV7-9,CASSPQGSGNQPQHF,TGTGCCAGCAGCCCTCAGGGGAGCGGCAATCAGCCCCAGCATTTT
TRBJ2-7,few,TRBD2,15,TRBV27,CASSLASGRSYEQYF,TGTGCCAGCAGTTTAGCCAGCGGGAGATCCTACGAGCAGTACTTC
TRBJ2-1,.,TRBD2,18,TRBV11-3,CASSLLGLAGSSYNEQFF,TGTGCCAGCAGCTTACTGGGACTAGCGGGGAGCTCCTACAATGAGCAGTTCTTC
TRBJ2-1,.,.,15,TRBV7-6,CASSPRSRSYNEQFF,TGTGCCAGCAGCCCGAGGTCCCGCTCCTACAATGAGCAGTTCTTC